Listed here are 23 T cell receptor beta chains from one sample, sequenced in a study of blood T cells in healthy people across ages. Combining a sample-barcoded 5' primer with a J-beta primer mix, a second PCR ran for 7 to 11 cycles. TCRdb recomputed calls from the 5' RACE reads with MiXCR, one row per CDR3 protein. The table shows 1.5 million to 2 million distinct CDR3 sequences, with roughly 28% occurring only once. Sequenced: blood. These receptors were collected from a woman between 25 and 40 years old in good health.

The rearrangement uses TRBV5-5 and TRBJ2-3; unclear D gene. The V end lost 0 bases, the J end lost 6 bases, and 11 bases lay between the germline ends. The germline gives CDR1 SGHKS, CDR2 YYEKEE (reference sequence). This CDR3 comprises 14 residues. The DNA for the CDR3 is TGTGCCAGCAGCTTGGTGGATCCGAAGGATACGCAGTATTTT. Translated, it gives CASSLVDPKDTQYF.

V usage is TRBV20-1 and J usage is TRBJ2-1; D call uncertain. V lost 6 bases and J 8 bases, leaving 14 bases between the germline ends. The length of the CDR3 is 12 residues. Germline loops: CDR1 DFQATT, CDR2 SNEGSKA (reference sequence). The CDR3 coding sequence is TGCAGTGCCCGAGGAAGTAAGGATGAGCAGTTCTTC. It specifies CSARGSKDEQFF.

V is TRBV20-1 and J is TRBJ2-3; 9 bases match TRBD2. CDR1 DFQATT and CDR2 SNEGSKA come from the germline V gene (reference sequence). V shed 6 bases and J 5 bases; nucleotides not matched to a gene: 18. There are 17 residues in the CDR3. CDR3 protein: CSAPLPGLALTRDTQYF. CDR3 DNA: TGCAGTGCCCCTCTCCCCGGACTAGCGTTGACTAGAGATACGCAGTATTTT.

The chain uses TRBV4-1 and TRBJ2-1; 8 nucleotides align to TRBD2. Germline V gene sequence: CDR1 MGHRA, CDR2 YSYEKL. CDR3 size: 12 residues. V was pared by 6 bases and J by 9 bases, with 4 bases of the junction left unmatched. The DNA for the CDR3 is TGCGCCAGCAGTCGGGAGGGCGCTGAGCAGTTCTTC. Protein: CASSREGAEQFF.

The chain links TRBV10-3 to TRBJ2-2; a possible D gene is TRBD1 (6 bases). The V end lost 4 bases, the J end lost 4 bases, and 10 bases lay between the germline ends. Germline values: CDR1 ENHRY, CDR2 SYGVKD. This CDR3 comprises 14 residues. The CDR3 coding sequence is TGTGCCATCAGTGCAGGGGTGGTCACCGGGGAGCTGTTTTTT. This translates into CAISAGVVTGELFF.

The chain couples TRBV12-3 or TRBV12-4 to TRBJ1-6, with a possible D match to TRBD1 (6 bases). This CDR3 comprises 17 residues. Trimming stripped 5 bases from V and 0 bases from J, with 14 bases between. CDR3 sequence: CASSPGGASSYNSPLHF. CDR3 nucleotide sequence: TGTGCCAGCAGTCCCGGGGGGGCAAGCTCCTATAATTCACCCCTCCACTTT.

This clonotype was observed a handful of times. The chain has TRBV7-6 and TRBJ2-3, with D maybe TRBD2 (6 bases). The CDR3 spans 14 residues. Germline lookup yields CDR1 SGHVS and CDR2 FNYEAQ. Trimming stripped 5 bases from V and 4 bases from J, with 13 bases between. In DNA form, the CDR3 reads TGTGCCAGCAGCCGCCCGGAGGGCGCAGATACGCAGTATTTT. Protein: CASSRPEGADTQYF.

This clonotype was seen only a few times. The chain couples TRBV5-1 to TRBJ2-7, with 7 bases fitting TRBD1. CDR3 length equals 15 residues. Germline V gene data show CDR1 as SGHRS and CDR2 as YFSETQ. The junction had 11 bases not matched to a gene; V was cut back by 4 bases and J by 4 bases. The chain's CDR3 is CASSPIRDRIYEQYF. The CDR3, as DNA: TGCGCCAGCAGCCCGATCCGGGACAGAATTTACGAGCAGTACTTC.

J is TRBJ1-5 and V is TRBV10-3; D possibly corresponds to TRBD1 (6 bases). CDR1 and CDR2 from the germline V gene are ENHRY and SYGVKD. Between the trimmed V and J ends, which lost 8 bases and 1 base, there was a span of 15 bases. The CDR3 runs 15 residues. CDR3 sequence reads: CAISQGGLSNQPQHF. CDR3 sequence (DNA): TGTGCCATCTCCCAAGGGGGGTTGAGCAATCAGCCCCAGCATTTT.

In this sample, this clonotype turned up many times. The V call is TRBV12-3 or TRBV12-4, the J call TRBJ2-7; 10 nucleotides align to TRBD1. Trimming cost V 5 bases and J 3 bases; bases outside gene matches: 7. The CDR3 has 15 amino acids. CDR3 in DNA: TGTGCCAGCAGTACTGGACAGGGGGGGATCTACGAGCAGTACTTC. Protein: CASSTGQGGIYEQYF.

This rearrangement joins TRBV27 to TRBJ2-1; 7 bases are a match to TRBD2. Trimming took 2 bases from V and 5 from J; bases not matched to a gene: 12. The CDR3 runs 17 residues. Germline CDR1 is MNHEY and CDR2 is SMNVEV (reference sequence). The CDR3 bases are TGTGCCAGCAGTTTAAGGGGCTTCTCAGCGGGAAACAATGAGCAGTTCTTC. It codes for CASSLRGFSAGNNEQFF.

This clonotype came up a few times. The rearrangement joins TRBV4-3 to TRBJ2-7, with 8 bases that match TRBD1. V dropped 4 bases and J dropped 2; count of bases not matched to a gene: 10. Germline assignment: CDR1 LGHNA and CDR2 YSLEER. The CDR3 is 16 amino acids. The DNA of the CDR3 is TGCGCCAGCAGCCCTCACCGGGGACAGGTCGCCTACGAGCAGTACTTC. It specifies CASSPHRGQVAYEQYF.

In this sample, this clonotype turned up a few times. The rearrangement links TRBV10-3 to TRBJ2-5; TRBD1 matches 8 bases. Germline V gene sequence: CDR1 ENHRY, CDR2 SYGVKD. This CDR3 is 13 amino acids long. Trimming cost V 8 bases and J 4 bases; bases outside gene matches: 6. CDR3 DNA sequence: TGTGCCATCCGACAGGGGCTGGTAGAGACCCAGTACTTC. The encoded protein is CAIRQGLVETQYF.

CDR3 bases: TGTGCCAGCAGTGAAAGTTATACGAATAGGCGGAATTCACCCCTCCACTTT. Its protein is CASSESYTNRRNSPLHF. This sequence joins TRBV2 and TRBJ1-6; no clear D. Per the germline V gene, CDR1 is SNHLY and CDR2 is FYNNEI. The CDR3 has 17 residues. Deletions cut 2 bases from V and 7 bases from J, with 18 bases between.

The genes are TRBV25-1 and TRBJ2-5, with D maybe TRBD2 (6 bases). Trimming shortened V by 2 bases and J by 2 bases, and 9 bases separated the two germline ends. This CDR3 region has 14 residues. CDR1 is MGHDK, CDR2 SYGVNS, per germline. The DNA for the CDR3 is TGTGCCAGCAGTGAAGTACTAGCTCAAGAGACCCAGTACTTC. Translated: CASSEVLAQETQYF.

This clonotype has just a few counts. V and J are TRBV15 and TRBJ1-6, with D hard to call. CDR1 LNHNV and CDR2 YYDKDF come from the germline V gene (reference sequence). The CDR3 is made up of 14 amino acids. Trimming removed 2 bases from V and 6 bases from J, with 8 bases in between. The DNA for the CDR3 is TGTGCCACCAGCAGATCCGGTAGTAATTCACCCCTCCACTTT. Protein: CATSRSGSNSPLHF. The entire variable domain, with the rest obtained from reference TRBV15 and TRBJ1-6, is as follows: DAMVIQNPRYQVTQFGKPVTLSCSQTLNHNVMYWYQQKSSQAPKLLFHYYDKDFNNEADTPDNFQSRRPNTSFCFLDIRSPGLGDTAMYLCATSRSGSNSPLHFGNGTRLTVT.

This clonotype was picked up many times. The rearrangement uses TRBV7-2 and TRBJ1-2, with a tentative D call TRBD1 (5 bases). The CDR3 runs to 13 residues. Trimming took 3 bases from V and 4 from J, leaving 9 bases between them. The germline V gene encodes CDR1 SGHTA and CDR2 FQGNSA. CDR3 region: CASSLEGIYGYTF. CDR3 sequence (DNA): TGTGCCAGCAGCTTGGAGGGGATCTATGGCTACACCTTC.

This chain links TRBV6-1 with TRBJ1-2; 10 bases fit TRBD1. CDR3 length: 15 residues. The V gene end was trimmed by 3 bases and the J gene end by 8 bases; junction bases not matched to a gene: 9. Germline CDR1 MNHNS, CDR2 SASEGT. The CDR3, as DNA: TGTGCCAGCAGTGAGCGACAGGGGGCGAAGTACGGCTACACCTTC. This codes for CASSERQGAKYGYTF.

There are many counts of this clonotype. The chain recombines TRBV4-3 with TRBJ2-5; possibly TRBD2 for D (5 bases). This CDR3 spans 15 amino acids. Germline V gene sequence: CDR1 LGHNA, CDR2 YSLEER. V was cut by 4 bases and J by 4 bases, with 16 bases left in between. The CDR3 DNA follows: TGCGCCAGCAGCCGAGGGAGAGCAGCTGGAGAGACCCAGTACTTC. It codes for CASSRGRAAGETQYF.

This clonotype was picked up many times. This chain links TRBV12-3 or TRBV12-4 with TRBJ2-1; possibly TRBD1 for D (5 bases). Trimming removed 0 bases from V and 8 bases from J, with 8 bases in between. The CDR3 contains 13 residues. The CDR3 loop is CASSLARGHEQFF. For the CDR3, the DNA is TGTGCCAGCAGTTTAGCTAGGGGTCATGAGCAGTTCTTC.

The rearrangement links TRBV6-5 to TRBJ1-1; D gene ambiguous. The V gene lost 4 bases and the J gene lost 2 bases, with 11 bases spanning the gap. This CDR3 region has 14 residues. Per the germline V gene, CDR1 is MNHEY and CDR2 is SVGAGI. This chain's CDR3 is CASSSSKRNTEAFF. The CDR3 nucleotides read TGTGCCAGCAGTTCCTCGAAGAGAAACACTGAAGCTTTCTTT.

On this clonotype: This may arise from a read error, as a much more abundant clone is one base away. The chain carries TRBV6-1 and TRBJ2-4; 7 nucleotides align to TRBD2. Per the germline V gene, CDR1 is MNHNS and CDR2 is SASEGT. V dropped 8 bases and J dropped 13; count of bases not matched to a gene: 20. The CDR3 spans 15 residues. The CDR3 spells CASGRDAPSYNEQYF. The CDR3 nucleotides read TGTGCCAGCGGGAGGGACGCCCCCTCCTACAATGAGCAGTACTTC.

This rearrangement joins TRBV12-3 or TRBV12-4 to TRBJ1-4; D is uncertain. The CDR3 has 12 amino acids. The V end was cut by 3 bases, the J end by 6 bases, with 5 bases between. DNA of the CDR3: TGTGCCAGCAGTTTCACCGATGAAAAACTGTTTTTT. Its translation: CASSFTDEKLFF.